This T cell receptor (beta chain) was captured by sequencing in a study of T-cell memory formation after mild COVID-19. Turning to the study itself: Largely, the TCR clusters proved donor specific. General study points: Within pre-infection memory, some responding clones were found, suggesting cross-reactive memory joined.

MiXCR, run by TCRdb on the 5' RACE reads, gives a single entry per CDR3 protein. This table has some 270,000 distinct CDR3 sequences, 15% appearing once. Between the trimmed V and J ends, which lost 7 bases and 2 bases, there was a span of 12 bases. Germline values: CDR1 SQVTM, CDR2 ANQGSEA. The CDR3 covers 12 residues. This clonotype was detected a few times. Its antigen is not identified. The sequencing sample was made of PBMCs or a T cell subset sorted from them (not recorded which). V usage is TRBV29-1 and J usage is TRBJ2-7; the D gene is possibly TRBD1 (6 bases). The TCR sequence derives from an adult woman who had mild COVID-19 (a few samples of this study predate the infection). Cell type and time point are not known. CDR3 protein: CSAKDSTYEQYF. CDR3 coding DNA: TGCAGCGCTAAGGACAGCACCTACGAGCAGTACTTC.